This T cell receptor (beta chain) was captured by sequencing in a study of T cell responses to AZD1222 COVID-19 vaccine. Study-level points and caveats: Dominant at 160-218 and 743-854, vaccine-associated CD4 TCRs also spanned spike.

Details on this clone: The antigen is undetermined.

TCRdb's copy holds only in-frame clones and misses some; the assay was immunoSEQ multiplex PCR. The sample has 200,000 or so clones; approximately 94% are singletons. V was pared by 6 bases and J by 7 bases, with 12 bases of the junction left unmatched. The CDR3 loop spans 15 amino acids. Germline V gene lookup returns CDR1 MDHEN and CDR2 SYDVKM. Material: peripheral blood, obtained on day 0 of AZD1222 vaccination. This clonotype originated in an adult in good health. This sequence joins TRBV28 and TRBJ1-2; TRBD1 aligns across 9 bases. The chain's CDR3 is CASSSLGQGMVGYTF. In DNA form, the CDR3 reads TGTGCCAGCAGCTCATTGGGACAGGGAATGGTTGGCTACACCTTC.